This TCR beta chain was identified during a study of blood T cell repertoires in COVID-19. Whole-study context: Samples taken during acute and convalescent COVID-19 were collected in the United States, Italy and Spain. T cells, B-cell-depleted T cells, or PBMCs provided the cDNA or gDNA that served as material.

Methods used by the authors: Estimation of nucleated cell counts relied on the amplification of reference gene primers. Produced via immunoSEQ multiplex PCR; TCRdb's table is partial and in-frame only. The V and J calls and clone size were taken over from that table, and D and trimming were inferred from the DNA. In the table there are a few hundred thousand clones, 84% of which are singletons. The sample consisted of peripheral blood. This clonotype originated in a woman of 80 years or more with COVID-19, enrolled during active disease.

The CDR3 sequence: CASSSTTSSQETQYF. The CDR3 DNA is TGTGCCAGCAGCTCAACAACTAGTTCTCAAGAGACCCAGTACTTC. V is TRBV7-6 and J is TRBJ2-5; weak D call: TRBD2 (5 bases). The CDR3 extends over 15 amino acids. V was clipped by 4 bases and J by 2 bases, with 14 bases between them. Germline V lookup: CDR1 SGHVS, CDR2 FNYEAQ. Variable domain in full (rest from reference TRBV7-6 and TRBJ2-5): GAGVSQSPRYKVTKRGQDVALRCDPISGHVSLYWYRQALGQGPEFLTYFNYEAQQDKSGLPNDRFSAERPEGSISTLTIQRTEQRDSAMYRCASSSTTSSQETQYFGPGTRLLVL.